This entry concerns a single TCR beta chain. Its antigen is unknown. No base quality values were provided; no much bigger clone lies one nucleotide off. These data belong to a study of cytotoxic CD8 clonotypes in ibrutinib-treated CLL (dated by TCRdb to 2020 to 2023). Looking at the study overall: In this cohort, over 14 patients were treatment-naive and under 13 were relapsed/refractory, while 17 to 18 had unmutated IGHV. Responses were partial in some 24 patients and complete in 2; after median about 70 months follow-up, about 14 stayed in remission and 12 progressed. The response samples were drawn at a median of roughly twelve months into treatment, with a range of about 6 to 36 months. On average, each sample had some 260,000 productive templates and more than 75,000 productive rearrangements. Longitudinal samples were available for about 30% of the roughly 90 trial participants. Cryopreserved peripheral blood mononuclear cells were collected at three points: before therapy, at response, and at either sustained remission or disease progression. All remission and progressive disease samples were collected while patients were still receiving ibrutinib.

The investigation overall reported the following: Sampling times were not matched between sustained-remission and progressing patients, and lymph node repertoires were not studied. Public clonotypes were rare and either shrank or stayed stable during treatment, and the rise in clonality at ibrutinib response reflected expansion of private clonotypes. Clonality rose at ibrutinib response, remained stable during sustained remission, and dropped back toward baseline at progression. At baseline, clonality was higher than in age-matched healthy donors and showed a strong correlation with circulating CD8+ T-cell counts.

According to the study, the label for this sample's time point signals: progressive disease on ibrutinib. For TCR beta library preparation, roughly 2.2 micrograms of genomic DNA were isolated from cryopreserved PBMCs. Longitudinal blood samples from CLL patients receiving ibrutinib monotherapy were subjected to high-throughput TCR beta sequencing. The patients were enrolled in a single-center, open-label phase 2 trial of ibrutinib monotherapy. A MiSeq instrument was used for deep resolution sequencing, which targeted depths ranging from 1 in 1 million up to 1 in 200,000 T cells, with coverage averaging 10x for each clonotype. The immunoSEQ hsTCRB Kit was used to generate the TCR beta libraries. Per the authors' processing: Data were analyzed with ImmunoSEQ Data Assistant and ImmunoSEQ Analyzer, with V, D and J genes assigned per IMGT definitions. Clonality, with values ranging from 0 to 1, was calculated as one minus the normalized Shannon entropy of productive rearrangement frequencies. Only overrepresented clonotypes making up at least 0.05% of the repertoire of each patient were included in the public clonotype analysis. About twelve repertoires from age-matched healthy donors, obtained from immuneACCESS, served as clonality controls. TCRdb's version of the immuneACCESS table is confined to in-frame rearrangements and falls short of the full clone set. An unresolved V gene accounts for under half of the shortfall where checked; the remainder is of unknown origin. The DNA was the basis for D and trimming; V, J and clone size are from that table. The sample table records 35,000 or so clones; over 55% of these occur just once. The ten largest clonotypes hold over 15% of the sample.

This specimen was PBMCs, taken at disease progression, from a patient treated with ibrutinib. The TCR comes from a human donor with chronic lymphocytic leukemia.

The CDR3 here reads CASSLPGGSTDTQYF. The sequenced DNA: TGCGCCAGCAGCCTACCCGGGGGAAGCACAGATACGCAGTATTTT. Recombination joined TRBV5-1 with TRBJ2-3; TRBD2 is perhaps the D gene, given 6 matching bases. Trimming costs V 4 bases and J 0 bases, and their ends lie 12 bases apart. From cysteine to phenylalanine, the CDR3 is 15 amino acids long. CDR3 DNA is the only sequence kept; it has 45 bases, read in frame from the first base. Reading the germline V gene gives CDR1 SGHRS and CDR2 YFSETQ. Outside the CDR3, residues come from the reference TRBV5-1 and TRBJ2-3 proteins, so the full variable domain is: KAGVTQTPRYLIKTRGQQVTLSCSPISGHRSVSWYQQTPGQGLQFLFEYFSETQRNKGNFPGRFSGRQFSNSRSEMNVSTLELGDSALYLCASSLPGGSTDTQYFGPGTRLTVL.